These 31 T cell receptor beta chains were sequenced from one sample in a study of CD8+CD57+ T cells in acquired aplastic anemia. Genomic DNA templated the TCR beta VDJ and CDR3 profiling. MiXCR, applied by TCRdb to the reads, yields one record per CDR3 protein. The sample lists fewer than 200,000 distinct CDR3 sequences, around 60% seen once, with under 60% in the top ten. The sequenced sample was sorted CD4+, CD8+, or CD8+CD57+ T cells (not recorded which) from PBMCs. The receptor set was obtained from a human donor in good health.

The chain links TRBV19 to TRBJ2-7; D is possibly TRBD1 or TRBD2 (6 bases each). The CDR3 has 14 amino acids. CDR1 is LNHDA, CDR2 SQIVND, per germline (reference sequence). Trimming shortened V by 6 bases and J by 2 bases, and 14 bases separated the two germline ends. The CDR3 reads CASSTGPSAYEQYF. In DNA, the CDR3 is TGTGCCAGTAGCACAGGGCCTAGCGCCTACGAGCAGTACTTC.

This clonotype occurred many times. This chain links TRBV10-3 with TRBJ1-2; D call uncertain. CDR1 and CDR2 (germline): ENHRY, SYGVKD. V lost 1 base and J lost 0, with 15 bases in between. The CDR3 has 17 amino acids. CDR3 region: CAISELGLTEANYGYTF. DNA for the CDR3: TGTGCCATCAGTGAGTTAGGACTGACCGAAGCTAACTATGGCTACACCTTC.

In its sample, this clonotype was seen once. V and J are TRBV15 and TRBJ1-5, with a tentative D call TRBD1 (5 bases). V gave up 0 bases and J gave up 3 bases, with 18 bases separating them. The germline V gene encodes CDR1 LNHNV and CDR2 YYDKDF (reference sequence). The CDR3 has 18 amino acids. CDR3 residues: CATSRDSSTDSDNQPQHF. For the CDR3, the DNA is TGTGCCACCAGCAGAGATTCCTCGACAGATTCCGACAATCAGCCCCAGCATTTT.

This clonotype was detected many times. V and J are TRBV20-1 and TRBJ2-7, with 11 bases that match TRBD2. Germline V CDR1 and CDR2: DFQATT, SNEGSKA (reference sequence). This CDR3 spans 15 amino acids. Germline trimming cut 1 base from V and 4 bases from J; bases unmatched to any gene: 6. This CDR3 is CSARALAGVRYEQYF. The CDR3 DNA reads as TGCAGTGCTAGAGCACTAGCGGGAGTTCGTTACGAGCAGTACTTC.

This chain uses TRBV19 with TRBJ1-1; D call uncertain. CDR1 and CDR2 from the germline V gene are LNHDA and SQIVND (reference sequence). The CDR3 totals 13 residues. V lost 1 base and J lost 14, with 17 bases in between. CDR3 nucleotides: TGTGCCAGTAGTATAGCCGTTGTTAATGAGCAGTTCTTT. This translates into CASSIAVVNEQFF.

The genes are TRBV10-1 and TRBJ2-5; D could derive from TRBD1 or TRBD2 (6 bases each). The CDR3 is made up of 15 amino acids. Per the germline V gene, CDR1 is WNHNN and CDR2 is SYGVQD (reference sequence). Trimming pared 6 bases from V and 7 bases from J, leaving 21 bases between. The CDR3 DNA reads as TGCGCCAGCAGGGATGGGGGGCGGTGGTTCAGGACCCAGTACTTC. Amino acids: CASRDGGRWFRTQYF.

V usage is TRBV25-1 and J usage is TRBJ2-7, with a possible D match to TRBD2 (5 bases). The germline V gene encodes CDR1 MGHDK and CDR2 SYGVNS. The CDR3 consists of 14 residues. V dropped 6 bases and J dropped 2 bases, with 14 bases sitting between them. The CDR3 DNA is TGTGCCAGCAGCCAAATGGGAGTCGCCTACGAGCAGTACTTC. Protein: CASSQMGVAYEQYF.

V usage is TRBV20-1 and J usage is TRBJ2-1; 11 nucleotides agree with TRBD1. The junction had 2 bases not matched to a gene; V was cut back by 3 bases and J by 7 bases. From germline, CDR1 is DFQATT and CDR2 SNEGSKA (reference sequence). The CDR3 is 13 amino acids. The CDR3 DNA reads TGCAGTGCTAGCGGGACAGGGGGGAATGAGCAGTTCTTC. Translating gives CSASGTGGNEQFF.

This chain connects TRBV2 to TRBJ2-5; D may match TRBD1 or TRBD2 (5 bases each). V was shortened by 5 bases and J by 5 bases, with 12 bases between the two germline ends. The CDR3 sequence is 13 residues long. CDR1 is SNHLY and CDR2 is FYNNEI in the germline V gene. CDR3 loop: CASSSLGEETQYF. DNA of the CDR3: TGTGCCAGCAGTTCCTTGGGGGAGGAGACCCAGTACTTC.

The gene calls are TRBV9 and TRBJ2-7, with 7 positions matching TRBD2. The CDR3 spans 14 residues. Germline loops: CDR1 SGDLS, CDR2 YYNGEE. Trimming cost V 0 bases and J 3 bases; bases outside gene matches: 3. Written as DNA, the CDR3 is TGTGCCAGCAGCGTAGGGGGGGGGGGCTACGAGCAGTACTTC. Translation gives CASSVGGGGYEQYF.

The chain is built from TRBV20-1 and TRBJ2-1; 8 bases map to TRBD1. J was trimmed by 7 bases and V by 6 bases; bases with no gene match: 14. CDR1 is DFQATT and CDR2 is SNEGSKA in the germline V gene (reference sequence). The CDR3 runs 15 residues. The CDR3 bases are TGCAGTGCCCCCGGACAGGGCAACATAGGGAATGAGCAGTTCTTC. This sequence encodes CSAPGQGNIGNEQFF.

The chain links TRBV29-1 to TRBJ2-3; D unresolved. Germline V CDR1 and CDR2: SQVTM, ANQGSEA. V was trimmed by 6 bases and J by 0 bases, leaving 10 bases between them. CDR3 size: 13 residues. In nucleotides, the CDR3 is TGCAGCGTCCGTGGGCTTAGCACAGATACGCAGTATTTT. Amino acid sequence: CSVRGLSTDTQYF.

CDR3 coding DNA: TGTGCCAGTAGTAAGGACAGGGAAAGCAATCAGCCCCAGCATTTT. It translates to CASSKDRESNQPQHF. The chain recombines TRBV19 with TRBJ1-5, with 8 bases lining up with TRBD1. In germline, CDR1 is LNHDA, CDR2 SQIVND (reference sequence). This CDR3 is 15 amino acids long. J lost 1 base, V lost 4 bases, and 3 bases had no gene match.

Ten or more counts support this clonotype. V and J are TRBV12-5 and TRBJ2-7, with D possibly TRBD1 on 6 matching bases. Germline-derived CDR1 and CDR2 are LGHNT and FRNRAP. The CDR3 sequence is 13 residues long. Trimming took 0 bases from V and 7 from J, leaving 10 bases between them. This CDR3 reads CASGLVIQGEQYF. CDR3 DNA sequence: TGTGCTAGTGGTTTGGTAATCCAGGGGGAGCAGTACTTC.

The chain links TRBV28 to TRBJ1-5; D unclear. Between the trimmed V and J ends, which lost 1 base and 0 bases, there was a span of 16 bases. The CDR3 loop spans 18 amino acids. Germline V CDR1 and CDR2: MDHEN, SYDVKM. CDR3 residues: CASSLFFLTEDSNQPQHF. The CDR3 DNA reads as TGTGCCAGCAGTTTATTCTTTTTAACAGAGGATAGCAATCAGCCCCAGCATTTT.

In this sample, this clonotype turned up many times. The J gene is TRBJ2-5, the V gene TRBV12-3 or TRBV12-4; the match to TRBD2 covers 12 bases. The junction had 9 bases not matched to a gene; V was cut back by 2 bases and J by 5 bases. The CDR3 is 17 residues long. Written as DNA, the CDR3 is TGTGCCAGCAGTTTATCAACTAGCGGGAGGATCGCGGAGACCCAGTACTTC. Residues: CASSLSTSGRIAETQYF.

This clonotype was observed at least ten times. Here the CDR3 reads CASRRDTGELFF. DNA for the CDR3: TGTGCCAGCAGAAGGGACACCGGGGAGCTGTTTTTT. The rearrangement links TRBV7-8 to TRBJ2-2; D is unresolved. From germline, CDR1 is SGHVS and CDR2 FQNEAQ. V lost 6 bases and J lost 3, with 5 bases in between. The CDR3 runs 12 residues.

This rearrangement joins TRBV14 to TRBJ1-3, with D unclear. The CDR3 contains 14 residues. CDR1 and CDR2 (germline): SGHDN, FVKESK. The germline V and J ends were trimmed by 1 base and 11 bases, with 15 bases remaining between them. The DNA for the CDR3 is TGTGCCAGCAGCCAAGTTCAGGTTCCTAAGGCCATATATTTT. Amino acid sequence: CASSQVQVPKAIYF.

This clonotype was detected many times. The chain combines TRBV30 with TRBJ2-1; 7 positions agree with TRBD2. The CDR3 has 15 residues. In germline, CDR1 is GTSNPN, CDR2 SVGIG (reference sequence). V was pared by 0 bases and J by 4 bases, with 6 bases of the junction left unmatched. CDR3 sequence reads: CAWSVRWEGYNEQFF. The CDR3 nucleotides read TGTGCCTGGAGTGTACGGTGGGAGGGATACAATGAGCAGTTCTTC.

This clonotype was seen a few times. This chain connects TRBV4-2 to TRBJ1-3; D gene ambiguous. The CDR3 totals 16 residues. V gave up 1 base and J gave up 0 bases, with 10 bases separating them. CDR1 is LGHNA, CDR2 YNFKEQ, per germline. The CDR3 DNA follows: TGTGCCAGCAGCCAAGGTTTGTTGAGCTCTGGAAACACCATATATTTT. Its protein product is CASSQGLLSSGNTIYF.

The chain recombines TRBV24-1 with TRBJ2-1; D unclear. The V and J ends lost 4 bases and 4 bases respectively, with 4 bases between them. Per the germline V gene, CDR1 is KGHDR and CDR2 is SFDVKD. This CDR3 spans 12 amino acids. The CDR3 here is CATSEPYNEQFF. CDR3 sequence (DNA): TGTGCCACCAGTGAACCTTACAATGAGCAGTTCTTC.

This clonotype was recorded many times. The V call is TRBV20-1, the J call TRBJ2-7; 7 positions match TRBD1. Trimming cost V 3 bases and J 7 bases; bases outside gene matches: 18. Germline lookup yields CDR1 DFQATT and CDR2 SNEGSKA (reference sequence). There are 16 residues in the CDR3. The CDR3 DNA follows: TGCAGTGCTAGTGCCCCTCCGGACAGGAACCCCCTGGAGCAGTACTTC. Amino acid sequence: CSASAPPDRNPLEQYF.

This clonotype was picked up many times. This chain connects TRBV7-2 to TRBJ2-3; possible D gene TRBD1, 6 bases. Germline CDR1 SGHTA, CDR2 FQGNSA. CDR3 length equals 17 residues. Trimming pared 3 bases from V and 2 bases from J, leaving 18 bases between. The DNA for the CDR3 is TGTGCCAGCAGCTTCCCCGACACAGGGCTTGACACAGATACGCAGTATTTT. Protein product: CASSFPDTGLDTDTQYF. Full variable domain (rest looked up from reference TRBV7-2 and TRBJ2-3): GAGVSQSPSNKVTEKGKDVELRCDPISGHTALYWYRQSLGQGLEFLIYFQGNSAPDKSGLPSDRFSAERTGGSVSTLTIQRTQQEDSAVYLCASSFPDTGLDTDTQYFGPGTRLTVL.

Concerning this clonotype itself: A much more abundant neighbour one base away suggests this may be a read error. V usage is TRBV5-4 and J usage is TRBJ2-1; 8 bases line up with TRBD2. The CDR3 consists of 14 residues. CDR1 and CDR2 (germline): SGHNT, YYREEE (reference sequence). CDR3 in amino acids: CASSERESYSEQFF. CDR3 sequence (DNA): TGTGCCAGCAGCGAGCGGGAGTCATACAGTGAGCAGTTCTTC.

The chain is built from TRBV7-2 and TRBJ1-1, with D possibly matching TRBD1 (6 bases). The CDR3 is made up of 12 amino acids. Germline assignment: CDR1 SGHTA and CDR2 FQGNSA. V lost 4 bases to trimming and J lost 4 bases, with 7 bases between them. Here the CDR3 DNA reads TGTGCCAGCAGCTGGGACATCACTGAAGCTTTCTTT. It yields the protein CASSWDITEAFF.

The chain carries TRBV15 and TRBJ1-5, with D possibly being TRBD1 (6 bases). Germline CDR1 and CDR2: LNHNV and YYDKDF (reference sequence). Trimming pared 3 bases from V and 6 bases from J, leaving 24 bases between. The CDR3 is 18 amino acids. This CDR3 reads CATSSLELDSRVGQPQHF. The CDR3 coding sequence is TGTGCCACCAGCAGCCTCGAACTGGACAGTAGGGTGGGTCAGCCCCAGCATTTT.

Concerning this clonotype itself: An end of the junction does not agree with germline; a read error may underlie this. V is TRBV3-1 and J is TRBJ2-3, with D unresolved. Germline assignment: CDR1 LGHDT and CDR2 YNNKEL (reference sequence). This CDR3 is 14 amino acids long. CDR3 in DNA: TGTGCCAGCAGCCAAGTACCGGGTACAGATACGCAGTGTTTT. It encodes CASSQVPGTDTQCF.

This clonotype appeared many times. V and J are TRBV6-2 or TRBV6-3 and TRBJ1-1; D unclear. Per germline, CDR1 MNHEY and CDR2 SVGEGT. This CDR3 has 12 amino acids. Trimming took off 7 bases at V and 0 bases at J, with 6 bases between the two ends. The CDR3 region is CASNNMNTEAFF. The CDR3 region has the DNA TGTGCCAGCAACAACATGAACACTGAAGCTTTCTTT.

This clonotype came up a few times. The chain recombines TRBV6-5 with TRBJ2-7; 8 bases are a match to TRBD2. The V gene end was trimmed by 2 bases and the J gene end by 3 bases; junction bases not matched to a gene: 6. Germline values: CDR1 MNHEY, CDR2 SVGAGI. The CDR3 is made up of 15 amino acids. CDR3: CASSYRRRGGYEQYF. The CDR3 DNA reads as TGTGCCAGCAGTTACCGCCGACGGGGGGGCTACGAGCAGTACTTC.

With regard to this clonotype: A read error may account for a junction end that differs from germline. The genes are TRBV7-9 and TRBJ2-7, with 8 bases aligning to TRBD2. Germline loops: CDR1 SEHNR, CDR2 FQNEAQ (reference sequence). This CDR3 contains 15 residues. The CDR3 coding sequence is TGCGCCAGCAGCTTCGACAGCGGGGGTACCTACGAGCAGTACTTC. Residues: CASSFDSGGTYEQYF.

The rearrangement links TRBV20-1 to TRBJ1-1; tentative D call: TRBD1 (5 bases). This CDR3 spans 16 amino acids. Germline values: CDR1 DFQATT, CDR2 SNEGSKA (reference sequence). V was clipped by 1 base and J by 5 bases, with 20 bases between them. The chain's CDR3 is CSARALLQRGRTEAFF. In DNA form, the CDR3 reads TGCAGTGCTAGAGCCTTGCTGCAACGGGGGAGGACTGAAGCTTTCTTT.